The entry below describes one T cell receptor beta chain. This entry is derived from a study of blood T cell repertoires in COVID-19. Looking at the study overall: Material from acute and convalescent COVID-19 was sourced from the United States, Italy and Spain.

Assignment of participants to cohorts was predicated upon participant-reported clinical history. Per the original methods: The authors estimated nucleated cell counts from reference gene primer amplification. The data were produced by immunoSEQ multiplex PCR, yet TCRdb's version contains in-frame clones alone and is incomplete. The D gene and trimming were derived from the DNA, and the V and J assignments and clone size from that table. The sample has approximately 130,000 clones; 80% to 85% are singletons. The V and J ends lost 4 bases and 1 base, in that order; junction bases with no gene match: 12. The CDR3 extends over 17 amino acids. Germline assignment: CDR1 SGHRS and CDR2 YFSETQ.

Source material: PBMCs or T cells enriched from blood (not recorded which). This chain joins TRBV5-1 and TRBJ2-5; 8 bases line up with TRBD2. The receptor's source is a man under 40 who had recovered from COVID-19. Here the CDR3 reads CASSPREGGGTQETQYF. In DNA, the CDR3 is TGCGCCAGCAGCCCGAGGGAGGGCGGGGGGACCCAAGAGACCCAGTACTTC.